The rows below give T cell receptor beta chains drawn from one sample of a study of T cells in Graves' hyperthyroidism and ophthalmopathy. TCRdb passed the multiplex PCR reads through MiXCR, listing each CDR3 protein once. The table records nearly 750,000 distinct CDR3 sequences, roughly a third of them present only once. Sequenced sample: blood. The source is a woman aged 40 to 50 with Graves' hyperthyroidism. Each CDR3 is given with its conserved first and last residue. The D gene is left open where the match is weak. Some rows mark clone size as missing; the rest say once, few, many or name a class of expanded clone.

D	V	size	J	CDR3	DNA
TRBD2	TRBV6-2/TRBV6-3	NA	TRBJ2-7	CASSSGFGTSGGLIGMYEQYF	TGTGCCAGCAGTTCTGGTTTTGGGACTAGCGGAGGACTGATTGGCATGTACGAGCAGTACTTC
TRBD1	TRBV27	few	TRBJ1-5	CAGRGNQPQHF	TGTGCCGGCAGGGGGAATCAGCCCCAGCATTTT
NA	TRBV7-9	few	TRBJ1-3	CASSPIPAHGNTIYF	TGTGCCAGCAGCCCAATCCCAGCTCATGGAAACACCATATATTTT
NA	TRBV7-9	NA	TRBJ2-5	CASSLTTAKNQETQYF	TGTGCCAGCAGCTTAACGACAGCCAAAAACCAAGAGACCCAGTACTTC
NA	TRBV7-2	once	TRBJ2-2	CASSIPGSDAGGLFF	TGTGCCAGTAGTATCCCAGGGTCTGATGCCGGGGGGCTGTTTTTT
TRBD1	TRBV7-9	many	TRBJ1-2	CASSPTGGAGGYTF	TGTGCCAGCAGCCCTACAGGGGGCGCGGGTGGCTACACCTTC
TRBD1	TRBV12-3/TRBV12-4	NA	TRBJ1-6	CASSNDRGKSQSYNSPLHF	TGTGCCAGCAGTAACGACAGGGGCAAATCCCAATCCTATAATTCACCCCTCCACTTT
NA	TRBV6-5	many	TRBJ1-6	CASSYRGESPLHF	TGTGCCAGCAGTTACAGGGGTGAGTCACCCCTCCACTTT
TRBD1	TRBV7-8	NA	TRBJ1-2	CASSARGQGNYGYTF	TGTGCCAGCAGTGCTAGGGGACAGGGCAACTATGGCTACACCTTC
TRBD1	TRBV6-5	few	TRBJ1-1	CASTIGQGSSTEAFF	TGTGCCAGCACCATTGGACAGGGAAGTTCCACTGAAGCTTTCTTT
NA	TRBV7-3	many	TRBJ2-7	CASRLNDREEVYEQYF	TGTGCCAGCAGGCTTAATGACAGGGAGGAAGTTTACGAGCAGTACTTC
NA	TRBV2	many	TRBJ1-3	CASLDTTNTIYF	TGTGCCAGCCTTGACACGACAAACACCATATATTTT
TRBD1	TRBV6-6	NA	TRBJ1-1	CASSYATGTSTEAFF	TGTGCCAGCAGTTACGCGACAGGGACGAGCACTGAAGCTTTCTTT
NA	TRBV6-5	NA	TRBJ1-2	CASSYLGRSLYGYTF	TGTGCCAGCAGTTACCTTGGACGGTCGCTTTATGGCTACACCTTC
NA	TRBV6-1	NA	TRBJ1-2	CASRRRDITVSNYGYTF	TGTGCCAGCAGGCGCCGGGACATTACCGTGTCTAACTATGGCTACACCTTC
NA	TRBV19	many	TRBJ2-6	CASSISGAGANVLTF	TGTGCCAGTAGTATATCTGGAGCTGGGGCCAACGTCCTGACTTTC
NA	TRBV10-3	many	TRBJ1-3	CAIRTKTTIYF	TGTGCCATCCGGACCAAGACCACCATATATTTT
NA	TRBV7-9	many	TRBJ1-3	CASSLDGFSGNTIYF	TGTGCCAGCAGCTTAGACGGGTTCTCTGGAAACACCATATATTTT
TRBD1	TRBV7-2	many	TRBJ1-1	CASSYRQGTEAFF	TGTGCCAGCAGCTATAGACAGGGCACTGAAGCTTTCTTT
TRBD1	TRBV29-1	many	TRBJ1-1	CSAGQGAEAFF	TGCAGCGCAGGACAGGGCGCGGAAGCTTTCTTT
NA	TRBV6-5	NA	TRBJ2-5	CASSYSEMVGETQYF	TGTGCCAGCAGTTACTCGGAAATGGTAGGAGAGACCCAGTACTTC
NA	TRBV15	NA	TRBJ2-5	CATSRAGQSLLRTQYF	TGTGCCACCAGCAGAGCCGGGCAGAGCCTTTTGCGGACCCAGTACTTC
TRBD1	TRBV9	few	TRBJ1-2	CASSVPRTSRTTGEYGYTF	TGTGCCAGCAGCGTACCCCGAACTTCAAGAACCACAGGGGAGTATGGCTACACCTTC
NA	TRBV24-1	NA	TRBJ1-1	CATSDSTASEAFF	TGTGCCACCAGTGATTCGACAGCTAGTGAAGCTTTCTTT
NA	TRBV3-2	NA	TRBJ2-7	CASRPTCYEQYF	TGTGCCAGCAGACCGACTTGTTACGAGCAGTACTTC
NA	TRBV6-4	many	TRBJ2-6	CASSDSNSGANVLTF	TGTGCCAGCAGTGACTCGAACTCTGGGGCCAACGTCCTGACTTTC
NA	TRBV27	few	TRBJ2-7	CASSQVGGYAIEQYF	TGTGCCAGCAGTCAGGTAGGGGGTTATGCGATCGAGCAGTACTTC
TRBD1	TRBV4-1	few	TRBJ1-2	CASSPLRRDRANYGYTF	TGCGCCAGCAGCCCGTTGCGCCGGGACAGGGCTAACTATGGCTACACCTTC
TRBD1	TRBV3-1	few	TRBJ1-1	CAVTGATEAFF	TGTGCCGTGACAGGGGCCACTGAAGCTTTCTTT
TRBD2	TRBV5-1	NA	TRBJ2-2	CASSLELAGVVELFF	TGTGCCAGCAGCTTGGAACTAGCGGGAGTTGTGGAGCTGTTTTTT
TRBD1	TRBV7-9	many	TRBJ2-5	CASNLGWTGALETQYF	TGTGCCAGCAACTTAGGCTGGACAGGGGCTTTAGAGACCCAGTACTTC
TRBD1	TRBV12-3/TRBV12-4	few	TRBJ2-7	CASSLSAQGAGEQYF	TGTGCCAGCAGTTTGAGCGCCCAGGGGGCTGGGGAGCAGTACTTC
NA	TRBV20-1	many	TRBJ2-5	CSAPEEPEETQYF	TGCAGTGCTCCCGAAGAACCCGAAGAGACCCAGTACTTC
NA	TRBV20-1	many	TRBJ1-2	CSARDQTSRGYTF	TGCAGTGCTAGAGATCAGACCTCTAGGGGCTACACCTTC
TRBD1	TRBV7-2	NA	TRBJ1-5	CASRDYRGDQPQHF	TGTGCCAGCAGGGACTACAGGGGGGATCAGCCCCAGCATTTT
NA	TRBV6-5	few	TRBJ2-7	CASSYDISYEQYF	TGTGCCAGCAGTTACGACATTTCCTACGAGCAGTACTTC
TRBD2	TRBV10-3	many	TRBJ2-2	CAISMTSGVNTGELFF	TGTGCCATCAGTATGACTAGCGGGGTGAACACCGGGGAGCTGTTTTTT
TRBD1	TRBV6-5	NA	TRBJ1-2	CASSFGTGGAYSYTF	TGTGCCAGCAGTTTCGGGACAGGGGGCGCGTATAGCTACACCTTC
NA	TRBV19	many	TRBJ1-1	CASHGGGGTEAFF	TGTGCCAGTCACGGGGGGGGAGGTACTGAAGCTTTCTTT
TRBD1	TRBV7-8	many	TRBJ2-2	CASSWTGKGGGELFF	TGTGCCAGCAGCTGGACAGGGAAAGGAGGCGGGGAGCTGTTTTTT
NA	TRBV7-9	NA	TRBJ2-5	CASSFEGGNQPQYF	TGTGCCAGCAGCTTCGAGGGGGGCAATCAGCCCCAGTACTTC
TRBD1	TRBV2	NA	TRBJ2-7	CASRWTGAANEQYF	TGTGCCAGCAGGTGGACAGGGGCTGCTAACGAGCAGTACTTC
NA	TRBV4-3	few	TRBJ1-2	CASSQAWETTAGYTF	TGCGCCAGCAGCCAAGCCTGGGAGACGACAGCTGGCTACACCTTC
NA	TRBV29-1	many	TRBJ2-7	CSVGGKGTYEQYF	TGCAGCGTTGGCGGTAAGGGGACCTACGAGCAGTACTTC
NA	TRBV5-1	many	TRBJ1-4	CASSGDREKLFF	TGCGCCAGCAGCGGCGACAGGGAAAAACTGTTTTTT
TRBD1	TRBV20-1	many	TRBJ2-7	CSARGMTGPSYEQYF	TGCAGTGCTAGAGGAATGACAGGGCCCTCCTACGAGCAGTACTTC
TRBD1	TRBV7-3	many	TRBJ2-5	CASSPNRGQETQYF	TGTGCCAGCAGCCCAAACAGGGGTCAAGAGACCCAGTACTTC
NA	TRBV11-2	few	TRBJ2-6	CASADGLSGANVLTF	TGTGCCAGCGCCGACGGCCTATCTGGGGCCAACGTCCTGACTTTC
NA	TRBV7-9	many	TRBJ2-5	CASSYWLTAQETQYF	TGTGCCAGCAGCTACTGGCTGACAGCCCAAGAGACCCAGTACTTC
NA	TRBV25-1	few	TRBJ2-7	CASSHSTIPTGEQYF	TGTGCCAGCAGTCACTCGACAATCCCCACAGGGGAGCAGTACTTC
NA	TRBV20-1	few	TRBJ1-3	CSASEPLSGNTIYF	TGCAGTGCTAGCGAACCTCTCTCTGGAAACACCATATATTTT
NA	TRBV6-5	NA	TRBJ1-5	CASSPYSGNQPQHF	TGTGCCAGCAGCCCCTACAGCGGGAATCAGCCCCAGCATTTT
NA	TRBV10-3	NA	TRBJ1-1	CAISERAASMNTEAFF	TGTGCCATCAGTGAAAGGGCCGCTAGCATGAACACTGAAGCTTTCTTT
TRBD2	TRBV7-9	NA	TRBJ2-7	CTSSGRGPYEQYF	TGTACCAGCAGCGGGAGGGGACCCTACGAGCAGTACTTC
NA	TRBV2	NA	TRBJ2-5	CASSESGKRDSQETQYF	TGTGCCAGCAGTGAAAGTGGGAAACGGGACTCCCAAGAGACCCAGTACTTC
NA	TRBV3-2	few	TRBJ2-3	CASSQVATDTQYF	TGTGCCAGCAGCCAGGTAGCCACAGATACGCAGTATTTT
NA	TRBV11-3	many	TRBJ1-2	CASSSGPGYGYTF	TGTGCCAGCAGCTCCGGGCCCGGCTATGGCTACACCTTC